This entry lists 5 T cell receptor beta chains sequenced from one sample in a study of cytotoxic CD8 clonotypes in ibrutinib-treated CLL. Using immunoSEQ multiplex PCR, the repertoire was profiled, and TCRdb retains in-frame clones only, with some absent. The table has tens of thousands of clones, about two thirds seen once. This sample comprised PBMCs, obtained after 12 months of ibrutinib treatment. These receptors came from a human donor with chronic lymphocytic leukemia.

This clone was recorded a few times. The CDR3 DNA reads TGCGCCAGCAGCCAAGATCCAGGAGGGTATGGCTACACCTTC. Its protein is CASSQDPGGYGYTF. The chain uses TRBV4-1 and TRBJ1-2; no clear D. CDR3 length equals 14 residues. The germline V and J ends were trimmed by 0 bases and 5 bases, with 10 bases remaining between them. Per germline, CDR1 MGHRA and CDR2 YSYEKL.

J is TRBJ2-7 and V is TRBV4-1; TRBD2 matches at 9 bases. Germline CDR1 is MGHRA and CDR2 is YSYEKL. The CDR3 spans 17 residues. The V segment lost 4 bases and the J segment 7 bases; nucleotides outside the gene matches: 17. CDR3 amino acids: CASSPSRAGTSLGEQYF. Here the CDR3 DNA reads TGCGCCAGCAGCCCCTCCCGGGCCGGGACTAGCCTTGGGGAGCAGTACTTC.

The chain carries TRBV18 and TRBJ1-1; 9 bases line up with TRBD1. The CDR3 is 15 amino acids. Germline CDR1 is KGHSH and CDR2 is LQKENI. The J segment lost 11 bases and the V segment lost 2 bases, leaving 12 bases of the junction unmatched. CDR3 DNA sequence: TGTGCCAGCTCACCATCATTACAGGGGGCCTTTTCGGCTTTCTTT. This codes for CASSPSLQGAFSAFF.

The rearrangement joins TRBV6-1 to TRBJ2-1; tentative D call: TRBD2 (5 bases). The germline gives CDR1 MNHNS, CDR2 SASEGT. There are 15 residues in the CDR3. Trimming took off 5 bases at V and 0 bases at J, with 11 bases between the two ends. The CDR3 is CASSIRGGSYNEQFF. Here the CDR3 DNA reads TGTGCCAGCAGTATACGGGGTGGCTCCTACAATGAGCAGTTCTTC.

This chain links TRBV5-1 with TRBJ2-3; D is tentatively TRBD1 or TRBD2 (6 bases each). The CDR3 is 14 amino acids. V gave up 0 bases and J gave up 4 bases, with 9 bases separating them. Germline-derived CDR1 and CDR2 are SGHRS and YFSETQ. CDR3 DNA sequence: TGCGCCAGCAGCTTGGACGGGGGCGCAGATACGCAGTATTTT. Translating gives CASSLDGGADTQYF.